This T cell receptor beta chain was identified in a study of T cells in tumors after PD-1 blockade. Study outcomes and limitations: Some novel exhausted tumor clones appeared in pre-treatment blood, suggesting peripheral recruitment.

Points on this clone: Its target is unknown.

Sequenced by immunoSEQ multiplex PCR; TCRdb stores in-frame clones only, minus some. Among approximately 47,000 clones, approximately 80% were seen once, and the ten largest hold 8.7%. This sequence was found in a human donor with advanced basal cell or squamous cell carcinoma (not recorded which). The sample here was PBMCs, taken before anti-PD-1 therapy.

As DNA, the CDR3 is TGTGCCAGCAGTTATCCCCAAACTAGCGGGAGAGATACGCAGTATTTT. Protein sequence: CASSYPQTSGRDTQYF. This chain links TRBV6-2 or TRBV6-3 with TRBJ2-3, with 11 bases fitting TRBD2. There are 16 residues in the CDR3. Per germline, CDR1 MNHEY and CDR2 SVGEGT. V lost 3 bases to trimming and J lost 5 bases; unmatched junction nucleotides: 7.